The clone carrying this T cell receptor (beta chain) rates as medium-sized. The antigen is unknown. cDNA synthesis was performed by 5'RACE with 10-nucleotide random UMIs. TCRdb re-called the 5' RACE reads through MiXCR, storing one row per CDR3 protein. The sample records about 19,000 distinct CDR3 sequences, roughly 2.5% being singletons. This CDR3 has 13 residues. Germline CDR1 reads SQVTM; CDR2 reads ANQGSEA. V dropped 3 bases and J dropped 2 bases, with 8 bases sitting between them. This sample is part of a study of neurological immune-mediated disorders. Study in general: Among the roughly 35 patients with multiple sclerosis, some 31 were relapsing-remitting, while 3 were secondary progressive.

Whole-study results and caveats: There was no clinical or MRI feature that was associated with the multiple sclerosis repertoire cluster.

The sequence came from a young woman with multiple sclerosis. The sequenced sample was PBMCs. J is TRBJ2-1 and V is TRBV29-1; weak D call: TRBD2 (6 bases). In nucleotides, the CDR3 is TGCAGCGTTGACGGCGGGACCTACAATGAGCAGTTCTTC. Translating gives CSVDGGTYNEQFF.